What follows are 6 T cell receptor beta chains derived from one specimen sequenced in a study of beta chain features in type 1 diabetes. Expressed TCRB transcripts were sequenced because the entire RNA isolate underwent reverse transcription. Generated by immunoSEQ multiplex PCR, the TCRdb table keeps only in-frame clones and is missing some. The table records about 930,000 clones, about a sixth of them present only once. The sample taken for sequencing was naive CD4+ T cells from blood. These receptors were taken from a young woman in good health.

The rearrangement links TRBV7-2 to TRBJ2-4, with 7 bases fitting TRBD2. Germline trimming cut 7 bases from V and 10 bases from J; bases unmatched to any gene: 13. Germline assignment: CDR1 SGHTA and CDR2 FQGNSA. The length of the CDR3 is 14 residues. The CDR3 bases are TGTGCCAGCACCCCCGCCCGGGACGGGAGGATTCAGTACTTC. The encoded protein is CASTPARDGRIQYF.

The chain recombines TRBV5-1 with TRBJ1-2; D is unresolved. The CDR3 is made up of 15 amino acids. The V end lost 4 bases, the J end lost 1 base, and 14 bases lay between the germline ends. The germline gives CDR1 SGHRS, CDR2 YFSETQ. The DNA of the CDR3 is TGCGCCAGCAGCCCCGGGAACGGAGGTAACTATGGCTACACCTTC. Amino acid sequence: CASSPGNGGNYGYTF.

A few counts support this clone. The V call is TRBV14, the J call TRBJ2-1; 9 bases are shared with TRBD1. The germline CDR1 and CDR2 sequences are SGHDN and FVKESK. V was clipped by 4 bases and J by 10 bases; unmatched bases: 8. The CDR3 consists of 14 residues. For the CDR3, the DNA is TGTGCCAGCAGCCTGACAGGGGGAGTTAACGAGCAGTTCTTC. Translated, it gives CASSLTGGVNEQFF.

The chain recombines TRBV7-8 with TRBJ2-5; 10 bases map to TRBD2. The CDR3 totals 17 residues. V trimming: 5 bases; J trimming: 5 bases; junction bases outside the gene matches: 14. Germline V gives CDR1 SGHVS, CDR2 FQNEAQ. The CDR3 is CASSQGLALEWGETQYF. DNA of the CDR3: TGTGCCAGCAGCCAGGGACTAGCGCTTGAGTGGGGGGAGACCCAGTACTTC.

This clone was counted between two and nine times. The CDR3 DNA reads TGTGCCACCAGCAGTAGACAGACTAGCGGGAGGACCTACGAGCAGTACTTC. Residues: CATSSRQTSGRTYEQYF. This chain connects TRBV15 to TRBJ2-7; 13 bases line up with TRBD2. Germline V gene data show CDR1 as LNHNV and CDR2 as YYDKDF (reference sequence). Losses at the gene ends were 3 bases for V and 2 bases for J; bases not matched to a gene: 7. The CDR3 contains 17 residues.

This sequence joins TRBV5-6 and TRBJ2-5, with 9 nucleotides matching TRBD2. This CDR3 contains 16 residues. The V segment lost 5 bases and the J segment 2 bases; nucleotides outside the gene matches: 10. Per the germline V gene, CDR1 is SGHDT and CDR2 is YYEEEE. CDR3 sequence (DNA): TGTGCCAGCAGGCGGGCGGGAGGGCCGGAGCAAGAGACCCAGTACTTC. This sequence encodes CASRRAGGPEQETQYF.